Shown below are 4 T cell receptor beta chains from a single sample sequenced in a study of blood T cell repertoires in COVID-19. Sequenced by immunoSEQ multiplex PCR; TCRdb stores in-frame clones only, minus some. The sample lists 75,000 to 95,000 clones, over 75% occurring once. The specimen was peripheral blood. The origin of the receptors is a man in his forties or fifties with active COVID-19.

J is TRBJ1-1 and V is TRBV12-5, with a tentative D call TRBD1 (5 bases). Germline values: CDR1 LGHNT, CDR2 FRNRAP. Trimming removed 1 base at V and 6 bases at J, with 15 bases between. The CDR3 loop spans 15 amino acids. In DNA, the CDR3 is TGTGCTAGTGGTTTGGCAACGGGGAGGGGAGCTGAAGCTTTCTTT. It encodes CASGLATGRGAEAFF.

This chain connects TRBV10-3 to TRBJ2-7; 7 bases are shared with TRBD2. The CDR3 runs to 14 residues. CDR1 ENHRY and CDR2 SYGVKD come from the germline V gene. The ends lost 2 bases at V and 2 bases at J; junction bases unmatched: 3. CDR3 nucleotide sequence: TGTGCCATCAGTGAGGGTAGCGGGCCCTACGAGCAGTACTTC. Its protein is CAISEGSGPYEQYF.

The J gene is TRBJ2-5, the V gene TRBV7-3, with TRBD1 as a possible D gene (6 bases). The CDR3 spans 13 residues. Between the trimmed V and J ends, which lost 5 bases and 5 bases, there was a span of 12 bases. Germline V lookup: CDR1 SGHTA, CDR2 FQGTGA. The CDR3 reads CASSETGGETQYF. In nucleotides, the CDR3 is TGTGCCAGCAGCGAGACAGGTGGGGAGACCCAGTACTTC.

A single count supports this clone. This sequence joins TRBV13 and TRBJ2-5; 10 nucleotides match TRBD2. CDR1 and CDR2 from the germline V gene are PRHDT and FYEKMQ (reference sequence). The junction had 6 bases not matched to a gene; V was cut back by 4 bases and J by 4 bases. This CDR3 region has 15 residues. The CDR3 loop is CASSWGSGRSETQYF. The CDR3 region has the DNA TGTGCCAGCAGCTGGGGTAGCGGGAGGTCAGAGACCCAGTACTTC. Full variable domain (remainder filled in from reference TRBV13 and TRBJ2-5): AAGVIQSPRHLIKEKRETATLKCYPIPRHDTVYWYQQGPGQDPQFLISFYEKMQSDKGSIPDRFSAQQFSDYHSELNMSSLELGDSALYFCASSWGSGRSETQYFGPGTRLLVL.